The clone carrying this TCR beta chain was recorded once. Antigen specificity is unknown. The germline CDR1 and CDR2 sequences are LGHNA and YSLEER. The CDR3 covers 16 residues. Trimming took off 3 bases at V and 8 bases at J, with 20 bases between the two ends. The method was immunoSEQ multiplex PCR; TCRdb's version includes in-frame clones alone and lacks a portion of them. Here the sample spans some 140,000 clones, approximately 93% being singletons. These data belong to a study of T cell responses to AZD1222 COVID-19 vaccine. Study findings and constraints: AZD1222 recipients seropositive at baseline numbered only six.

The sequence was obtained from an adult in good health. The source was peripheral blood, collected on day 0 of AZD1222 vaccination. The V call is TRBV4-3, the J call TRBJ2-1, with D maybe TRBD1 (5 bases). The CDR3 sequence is CASSQWIGAAVYEQFF. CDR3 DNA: TGCGCCAGCAGCCAGTGGATTGGGGCGGCTGTCTATGAGCAGTTCTTC.